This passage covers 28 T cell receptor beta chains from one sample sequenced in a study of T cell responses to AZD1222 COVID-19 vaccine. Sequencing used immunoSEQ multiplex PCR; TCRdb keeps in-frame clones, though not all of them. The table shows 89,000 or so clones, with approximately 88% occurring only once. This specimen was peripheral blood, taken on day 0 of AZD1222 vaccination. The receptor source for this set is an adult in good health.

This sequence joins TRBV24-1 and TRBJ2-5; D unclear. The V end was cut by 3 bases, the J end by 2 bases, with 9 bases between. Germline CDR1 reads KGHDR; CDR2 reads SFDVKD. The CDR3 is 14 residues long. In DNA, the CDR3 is TGTGCCACCAGTGATCCCCAGCAGCAAGAGACCCAGTACTTC. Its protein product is CATSDPQQQETQYF.

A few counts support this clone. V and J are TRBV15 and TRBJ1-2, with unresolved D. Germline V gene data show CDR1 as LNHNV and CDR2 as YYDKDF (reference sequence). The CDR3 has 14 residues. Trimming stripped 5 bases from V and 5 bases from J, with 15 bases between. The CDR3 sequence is CATSGIGGGYGYTF. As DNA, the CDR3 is TGTGCCACCAGCGGGATTGGAGGAGGGTATGGCTACACCTTC.

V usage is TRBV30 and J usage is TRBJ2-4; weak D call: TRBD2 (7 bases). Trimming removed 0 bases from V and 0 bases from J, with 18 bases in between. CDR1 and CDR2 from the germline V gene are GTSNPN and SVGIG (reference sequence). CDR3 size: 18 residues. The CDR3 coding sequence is TGTGCCTGGAGTGTGGACCTTTGGCGGGGGCAAGCCAAAAACATTCAGTACTTC. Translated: CAWSVDLWRGQAKNIQYF.

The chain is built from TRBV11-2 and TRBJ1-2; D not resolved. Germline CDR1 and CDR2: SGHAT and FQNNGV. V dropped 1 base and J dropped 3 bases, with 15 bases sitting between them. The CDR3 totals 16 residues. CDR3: CASSLGLRQTHYGYTF. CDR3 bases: TGTGCCAGCAGCTTAGGGCTTAGGCAGACCCACTATGGCTACACCTTC. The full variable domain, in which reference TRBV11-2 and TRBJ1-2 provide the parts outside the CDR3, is EAGVAQSPRYKIIEKRQSVAFWCNPISGHATLYWYQQILGQGPKLLIQFQNNGVVDDSQLPKDRFSAERLKGVDSTLKIQPAKLEDSAVYLCASSLGLRQTHYGYTFGSGTRLTVV.

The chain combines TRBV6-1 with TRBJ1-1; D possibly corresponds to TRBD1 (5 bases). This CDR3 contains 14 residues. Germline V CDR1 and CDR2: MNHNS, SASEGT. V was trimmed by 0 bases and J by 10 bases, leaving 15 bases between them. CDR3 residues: CASSEAWQGTRAFF. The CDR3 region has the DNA TGTGCCAGCAGTGAAGCCTGGCAGGGAACTAGAGCTTTCTTT.

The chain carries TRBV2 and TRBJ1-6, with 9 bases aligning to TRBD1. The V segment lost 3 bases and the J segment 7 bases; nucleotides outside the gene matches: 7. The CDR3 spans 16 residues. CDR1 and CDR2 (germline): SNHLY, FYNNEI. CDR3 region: CASSDGWDRANSPLHF. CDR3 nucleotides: TGTGCCAGCAGTGACGGTTGGGACAGGGCCAATTCACCCCTCCACTTT.

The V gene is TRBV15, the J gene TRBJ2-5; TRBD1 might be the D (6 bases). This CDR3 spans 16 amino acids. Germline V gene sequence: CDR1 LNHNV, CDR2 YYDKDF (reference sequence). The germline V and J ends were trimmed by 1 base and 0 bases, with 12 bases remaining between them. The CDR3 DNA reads TGTGCCACCAGCAGAGGAAGGGACACTTACCAAGAGACCCAGTACTTC. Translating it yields CATSRGRDTYQETQYF.

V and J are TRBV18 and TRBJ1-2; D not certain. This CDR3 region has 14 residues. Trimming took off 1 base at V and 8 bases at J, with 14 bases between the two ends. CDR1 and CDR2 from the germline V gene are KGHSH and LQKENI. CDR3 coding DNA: TGTGCCAGCTCACCACTACCGGGAAGTGAGGGCTACACCTTC. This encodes CASSPLPGSEGYTF.

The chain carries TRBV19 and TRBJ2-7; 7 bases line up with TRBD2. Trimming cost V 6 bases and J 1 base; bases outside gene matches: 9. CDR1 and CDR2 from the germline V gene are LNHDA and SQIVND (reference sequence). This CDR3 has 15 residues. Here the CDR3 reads CASSRGGGLSYEQYF. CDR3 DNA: TGTGCCAGTAGCCGGGGTGGGGGACTATCCTACGAGCAGTACTTC.

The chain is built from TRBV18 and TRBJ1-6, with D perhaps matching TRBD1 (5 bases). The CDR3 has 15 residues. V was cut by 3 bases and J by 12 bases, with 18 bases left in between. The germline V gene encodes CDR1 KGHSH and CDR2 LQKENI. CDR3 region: CASSPSGTLLGPLHF. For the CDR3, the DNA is TGTGCCAGCTCACCCTCCGGGACCTTACTGGGACCCCTCCACTTT.

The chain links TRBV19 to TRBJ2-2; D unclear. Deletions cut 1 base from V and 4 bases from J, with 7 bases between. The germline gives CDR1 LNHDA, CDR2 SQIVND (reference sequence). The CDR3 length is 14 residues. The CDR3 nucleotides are TGTGCCAGTAGTATAGTCAGGTTCACCGGGGAGCTGTTTTTT. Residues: CASSIVRFTGELFF.

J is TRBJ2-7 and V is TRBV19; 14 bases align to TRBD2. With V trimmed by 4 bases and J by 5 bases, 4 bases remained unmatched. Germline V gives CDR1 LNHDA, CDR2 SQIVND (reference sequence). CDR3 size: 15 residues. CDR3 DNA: TGTGCCAGTAGTACGACTAGCGGGAGGGCCCACGAGCAGTACTTC. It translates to CASSTTSGRAHEQYF. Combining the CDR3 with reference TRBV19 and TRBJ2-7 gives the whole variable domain DGGITQSPKYLFRKEGQNVTLSCEQNLNHDAMYWYRQDPGQGLRLIYYSQIVNDFQKGDIAEGYSVSREKKESFPLTVTSAQKNPTAFYLCASSTTSGRAHEQYFGPGTRLTVT.

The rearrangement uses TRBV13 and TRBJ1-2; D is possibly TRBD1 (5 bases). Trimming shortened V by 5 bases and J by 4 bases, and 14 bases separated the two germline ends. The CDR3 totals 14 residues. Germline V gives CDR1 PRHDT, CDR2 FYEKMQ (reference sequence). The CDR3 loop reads CASSPSGGIYGYTF. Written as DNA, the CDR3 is TGTGCCAGCAGCCCGAGCGGGGGGATCTATGGCTACACCTTC.

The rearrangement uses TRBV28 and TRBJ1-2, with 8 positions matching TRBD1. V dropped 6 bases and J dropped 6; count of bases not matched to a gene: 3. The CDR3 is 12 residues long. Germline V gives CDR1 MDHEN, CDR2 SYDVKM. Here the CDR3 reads CASSRDRHGYTF. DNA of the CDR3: TGTGCCAGCAGCAGGGACAGGCATGGCTACACCTTC.

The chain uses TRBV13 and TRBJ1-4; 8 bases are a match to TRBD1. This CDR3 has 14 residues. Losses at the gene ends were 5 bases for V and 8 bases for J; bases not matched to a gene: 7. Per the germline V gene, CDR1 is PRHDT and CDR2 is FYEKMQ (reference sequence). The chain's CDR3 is CASSTTGVGEKLFF. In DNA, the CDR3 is TGTGCCAGCAGCACGACAGGGGTCGGAGAAAAACTGTTTTTT.

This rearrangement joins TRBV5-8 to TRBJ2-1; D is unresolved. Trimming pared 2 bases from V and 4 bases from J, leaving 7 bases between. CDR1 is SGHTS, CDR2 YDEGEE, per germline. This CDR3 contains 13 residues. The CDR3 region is CASSLSRYNEQFF. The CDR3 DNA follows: TGTGCCAGCAGCTTATCCCGATACAATGAGCAGTTCTTC. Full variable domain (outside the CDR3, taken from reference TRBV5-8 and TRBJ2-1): EAGVTQSPTHLIKTRGQQATLRCSPISGHTSVYWYQQALGLGLQFLLWYDEGEERNRGNFPPRFSGRQFPNYSSELNVNALELEDSALYLCASSLSRYNEQFFGPGTRLTVL.

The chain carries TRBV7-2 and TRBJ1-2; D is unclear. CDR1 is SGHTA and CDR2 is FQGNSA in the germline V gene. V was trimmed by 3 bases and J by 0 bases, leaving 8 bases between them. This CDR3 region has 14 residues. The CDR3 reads CASSFLRTNYGYTF. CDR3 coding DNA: TGTGCCAGCAGCTTCCTAAGGACTAACTATGGCTACACCTTC.

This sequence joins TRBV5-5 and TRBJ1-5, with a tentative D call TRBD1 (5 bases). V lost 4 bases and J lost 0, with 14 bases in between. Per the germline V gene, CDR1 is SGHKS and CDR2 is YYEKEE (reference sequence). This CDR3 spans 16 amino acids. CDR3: CASSPGAVNSNQPQHF. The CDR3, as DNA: TGTGCCAGCAGCCCCGGGGCAGTCAATAGCAATCAGCCCCAGCATTTT.

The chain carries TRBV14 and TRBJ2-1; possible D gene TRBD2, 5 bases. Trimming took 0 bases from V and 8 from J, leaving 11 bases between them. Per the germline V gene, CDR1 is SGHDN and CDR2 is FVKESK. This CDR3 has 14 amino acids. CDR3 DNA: TGTGCCAGCAGCCAAGATTTGTCGCGGGATGAGCAGTTCTTC. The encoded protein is CASSQDLSRDEQFF.

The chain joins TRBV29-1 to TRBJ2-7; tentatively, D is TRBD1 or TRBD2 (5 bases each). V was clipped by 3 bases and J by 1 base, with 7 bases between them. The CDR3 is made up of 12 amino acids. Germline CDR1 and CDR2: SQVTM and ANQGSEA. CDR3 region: CSVEGPSYEQYF. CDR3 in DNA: TGCAGCGTTGAGGGACCTTCCTACGAGCAGTACTTC.

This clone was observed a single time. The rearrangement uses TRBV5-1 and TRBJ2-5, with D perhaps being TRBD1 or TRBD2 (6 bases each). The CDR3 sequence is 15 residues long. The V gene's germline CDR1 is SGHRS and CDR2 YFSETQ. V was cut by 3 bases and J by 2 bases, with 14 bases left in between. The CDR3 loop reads CASSSGGRGQETQYF. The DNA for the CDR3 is TGCGCCAGCAGCTCCGGGGGCAGGGGACAAGAGACCCAGTACTTC. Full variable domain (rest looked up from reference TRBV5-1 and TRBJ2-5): KAGVTQTPRYLIKTRGQQVTLSCSPISGHRSVSWYQQTPGQGLQFLFEYFSETQRNKGNFPGRFSGRQFSNSRSEMNVSTLELGDSALYLCASSSGGRGQETQYFGPGTRLLVL.

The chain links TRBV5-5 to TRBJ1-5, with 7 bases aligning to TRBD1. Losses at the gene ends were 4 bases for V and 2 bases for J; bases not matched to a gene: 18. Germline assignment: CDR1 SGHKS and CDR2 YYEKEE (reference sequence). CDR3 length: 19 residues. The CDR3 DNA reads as TGTGCCAGCAGCCCAGGGGGGTTACGCCAGCCTTCGCGCAATCAGCCCCAGCATTTT. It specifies CASSPGGLRQPSRNQPQHF.

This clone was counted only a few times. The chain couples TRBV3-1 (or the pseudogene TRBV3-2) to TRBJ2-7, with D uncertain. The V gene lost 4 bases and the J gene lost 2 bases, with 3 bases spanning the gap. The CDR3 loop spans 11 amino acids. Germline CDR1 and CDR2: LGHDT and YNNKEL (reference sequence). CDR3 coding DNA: TGTGCCAGCAGCCTCCCCTACGAGCAGTACTTC. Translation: CASSLPYEQYF.

CDR3 DNA: TGTGCCAGCAGCTCAGGCTATGGAAACACCATATATTTT. Residues: CASSSGYGNTIYF. The chain employs TRBV7-3 and TRBJ1-3, with D unresolved. In germline, CDR1 is SGHTA, CDR2 FQGTGA. Between the trimmed V and J ends, which lost 4 bases and 3 bases, there was a span of 7 bases. This CDR3 comprises 13 residues.

CDR3 residues: CASTWGSSGNTIYF. The CDR3 DNA sequence: TGTGCCAGCACCTGGGGGTCCTCTGGAAACACCATATATTTT. V is TRBV7-9 and J is TRBJ1-3, with a weak D call TRBD1 (5 bases). CDR1 is SEHNR and CDR2 is FQNEAQ in the germline V gene (reference sequence). V shed 7 bases and J shed 0 bases, with 10 bases lying between them. This CDR3 has 14 residues.

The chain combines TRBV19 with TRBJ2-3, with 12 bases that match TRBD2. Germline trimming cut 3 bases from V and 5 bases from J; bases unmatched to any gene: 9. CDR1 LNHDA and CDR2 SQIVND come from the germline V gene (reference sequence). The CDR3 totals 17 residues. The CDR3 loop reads CASSMRASGRERDTQYF. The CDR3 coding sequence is TGTGCCAGTAGTATGAGGGCTAGCGGGAGGGAAAGAGATACGCAGTATTTT.

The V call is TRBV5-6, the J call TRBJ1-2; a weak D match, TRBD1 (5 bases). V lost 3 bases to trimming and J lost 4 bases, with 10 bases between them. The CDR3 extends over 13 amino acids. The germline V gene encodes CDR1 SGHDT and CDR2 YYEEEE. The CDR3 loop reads CASSSDTIYGYTF. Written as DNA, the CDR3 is TGTGCCAGCAGCTCGGACACTATCTATGGCTACACCTTC.

The CDR3 region has the DNA TGTGCCAGCAGCAAAGATGGAGGGTTGGGCAATCAGCCCCAGCATTTT. It codes for CASSKDGGLGNQPQHF. The chain has TRBV21-1 and TRBJ1-5. TRBV21-1 is a listed pseudogene. The CDR3 consists of 16 residues.